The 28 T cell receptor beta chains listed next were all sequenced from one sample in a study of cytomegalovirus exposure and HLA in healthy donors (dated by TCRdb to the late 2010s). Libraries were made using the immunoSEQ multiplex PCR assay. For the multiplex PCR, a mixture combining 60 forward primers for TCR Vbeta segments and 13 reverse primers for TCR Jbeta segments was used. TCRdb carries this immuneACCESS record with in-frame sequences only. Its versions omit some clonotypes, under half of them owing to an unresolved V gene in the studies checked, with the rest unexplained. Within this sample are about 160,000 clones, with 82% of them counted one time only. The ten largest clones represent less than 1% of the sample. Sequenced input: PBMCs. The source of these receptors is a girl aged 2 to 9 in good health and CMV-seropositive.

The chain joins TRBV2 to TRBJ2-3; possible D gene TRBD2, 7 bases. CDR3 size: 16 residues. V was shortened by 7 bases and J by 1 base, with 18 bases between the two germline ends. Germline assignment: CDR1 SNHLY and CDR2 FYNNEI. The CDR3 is CASNKRGGVRTDTQYF. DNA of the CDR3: TGTGCCAGCAACAAAAGGGGGGGGGTTCGCACAGATACGCAGTATTTT.

This chain's CDR3 is CASSAGQGAYEQYF. CDR3 in DNA: TGCGCCAGCAGCGCGGGACAGGGGGCCTACGAGCAGTACTTC. The rearrangement links TRBV5-1 to TRBJ2-7; TRBD1 agrees at 11 bases. The CDR3 is made up of 14 amino acids. With V trimmed by 4 bases and J by 2 bases, 2 bases remained unmatched. Germline V lookup: CDR1 SGHRS, CDR2 YFSETQ.

The CDR3 region is CASSKTGGESTGELFF. CDR3 bases: TGTGCCAGCAGCAAAACAGGGGGGGAAAGCACCGGGGAGCTGTTTTTT. The chain links TRBV9 to TRBJ2-2; D might be TRBD1 (8 bases). Germline V gene lookup returns CDR1 SGDLS and CDR2 YYNGEE. Trimming pared 4 bases from V and 4 bases from J, leaving 17 bases between. The CDR3 has 16 residues.

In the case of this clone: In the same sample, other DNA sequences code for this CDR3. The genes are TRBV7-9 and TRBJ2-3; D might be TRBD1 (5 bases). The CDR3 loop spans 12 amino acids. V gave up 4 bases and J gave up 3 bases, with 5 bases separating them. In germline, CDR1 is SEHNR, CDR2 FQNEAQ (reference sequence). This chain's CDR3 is CASSSGTDTQYF. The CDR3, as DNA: TGTGCCAGCAGCTCAGGGACAGATACGCAGTATTTT. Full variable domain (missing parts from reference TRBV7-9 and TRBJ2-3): DTGVSQNPRHKITKRGQNVTFRCDPISEHNRLYWYRQTLGQGPEFLTYFQNEAQLEKSRLLSDRFSAERPKGSFSTLEIQRTEQGDSAMYLCASSSGTDTQYFGPGTRLTVL.

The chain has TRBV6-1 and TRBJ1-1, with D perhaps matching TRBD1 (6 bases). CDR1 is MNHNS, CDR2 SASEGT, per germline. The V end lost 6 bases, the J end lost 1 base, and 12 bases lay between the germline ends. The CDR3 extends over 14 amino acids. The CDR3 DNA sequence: TGTGCCAGCAGATGGGGGCAGGGGAACACTGAAGCTTTCTTT. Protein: CASRWGQGNTEAFF.

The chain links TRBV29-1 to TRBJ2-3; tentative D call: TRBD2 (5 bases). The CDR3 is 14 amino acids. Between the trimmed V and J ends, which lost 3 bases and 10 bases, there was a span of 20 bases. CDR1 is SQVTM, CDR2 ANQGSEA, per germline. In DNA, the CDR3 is TGCAGCGTTGAGAACGGGGAGACCCGCCCGGCGCAGTATTTT. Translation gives CSVENGETRPAQYF.

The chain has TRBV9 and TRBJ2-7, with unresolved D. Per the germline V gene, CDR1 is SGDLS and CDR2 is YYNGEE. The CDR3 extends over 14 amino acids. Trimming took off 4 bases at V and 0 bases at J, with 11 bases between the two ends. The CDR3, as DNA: TGTGCCAGCAGCTCCCACGGGTACTCCTACGAGCAGTACTTC. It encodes CASSSHGYSYEQYF.

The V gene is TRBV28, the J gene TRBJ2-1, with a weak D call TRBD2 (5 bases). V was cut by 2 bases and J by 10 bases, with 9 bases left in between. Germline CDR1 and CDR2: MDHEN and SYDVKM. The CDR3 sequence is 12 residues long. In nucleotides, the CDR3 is TGTGCCAGCAGTTTAAGAGGGCTGGAGCAGTTCTTC. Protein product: CASSLRGLEQFF.

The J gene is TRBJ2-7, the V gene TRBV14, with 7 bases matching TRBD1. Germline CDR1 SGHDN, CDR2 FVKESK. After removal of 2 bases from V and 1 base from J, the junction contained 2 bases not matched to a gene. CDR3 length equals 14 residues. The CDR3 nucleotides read TGTGCCAGCAGCCAAAGACAGGGTTCCTACGAGCAGTACTTC. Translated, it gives CASSQRQGSYEQYF.

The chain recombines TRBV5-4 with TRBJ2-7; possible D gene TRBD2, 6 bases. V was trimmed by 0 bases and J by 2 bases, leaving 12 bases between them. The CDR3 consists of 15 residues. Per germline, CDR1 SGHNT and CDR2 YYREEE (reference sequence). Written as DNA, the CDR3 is TGTGCCAGCAGCTTGGGCGCGGGGCTCACCTACGAGCAGTACTTC. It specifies CASSLGAGLTYEQYF.

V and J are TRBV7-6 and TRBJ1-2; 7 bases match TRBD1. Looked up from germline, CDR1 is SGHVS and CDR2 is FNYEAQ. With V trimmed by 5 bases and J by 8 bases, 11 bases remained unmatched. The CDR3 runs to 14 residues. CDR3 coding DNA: TGTGCCAGCAGCCCCCGGACAGGTGCGAGGGGCTACACCTTC. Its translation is CASSPRTGARGYTF.

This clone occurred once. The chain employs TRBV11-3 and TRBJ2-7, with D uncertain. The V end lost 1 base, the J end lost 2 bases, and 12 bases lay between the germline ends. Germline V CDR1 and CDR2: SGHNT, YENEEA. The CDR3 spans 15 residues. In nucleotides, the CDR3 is TGTGCCAGCAGCTTAGGGGCAGACAACCCCTACGAGCAGTACTTC. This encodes CASSLGADNPYEQYF.

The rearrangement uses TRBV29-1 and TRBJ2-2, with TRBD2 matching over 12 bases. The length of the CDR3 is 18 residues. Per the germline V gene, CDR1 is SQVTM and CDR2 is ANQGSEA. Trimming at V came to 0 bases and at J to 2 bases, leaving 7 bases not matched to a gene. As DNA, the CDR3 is TGCAGCGTTGAAGATGGCCTAGCGGGAGGGCGAAACACCGGGGAGCTGTTTTTT. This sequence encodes CSVEDGLAGGRNTGELFF.

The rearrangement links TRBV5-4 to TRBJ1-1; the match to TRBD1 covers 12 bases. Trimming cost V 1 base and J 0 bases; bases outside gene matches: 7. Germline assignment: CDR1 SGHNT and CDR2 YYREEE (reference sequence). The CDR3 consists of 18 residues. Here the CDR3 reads CASSLPPGTGGLNTEAFF. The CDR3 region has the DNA TGTGCCAGCAGCTTGCCACCCGGGACAGGGGGCTTGAACACTGAAGCTTTCTTT.

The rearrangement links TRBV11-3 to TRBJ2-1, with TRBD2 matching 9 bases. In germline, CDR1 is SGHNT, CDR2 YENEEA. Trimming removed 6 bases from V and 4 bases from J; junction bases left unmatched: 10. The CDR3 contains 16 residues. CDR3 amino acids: CASSLWGGRGYNEQFF. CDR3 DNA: TGTGCCAGCAGTCTTTGGGGCGGGAGGGGTTACAATGAGCAGTTCTTC.

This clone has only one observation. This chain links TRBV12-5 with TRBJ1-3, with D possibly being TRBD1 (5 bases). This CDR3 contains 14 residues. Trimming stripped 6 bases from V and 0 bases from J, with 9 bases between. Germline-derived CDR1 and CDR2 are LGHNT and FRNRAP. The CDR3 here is CASGGGASGNTIYF. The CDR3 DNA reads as TGTGCTAGTGGCGGGGGAGCCTCTGGAAACACCATATATTTT.

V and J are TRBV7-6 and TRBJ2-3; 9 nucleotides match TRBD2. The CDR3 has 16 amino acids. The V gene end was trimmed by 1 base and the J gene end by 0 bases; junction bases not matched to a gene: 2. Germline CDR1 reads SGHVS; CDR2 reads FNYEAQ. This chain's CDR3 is CASSLVTSGSTDTQYF. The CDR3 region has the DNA TGTGCCAGCAGCTTAGTGACTAGCGGTAGCACAGATACGCAGTATTTT.

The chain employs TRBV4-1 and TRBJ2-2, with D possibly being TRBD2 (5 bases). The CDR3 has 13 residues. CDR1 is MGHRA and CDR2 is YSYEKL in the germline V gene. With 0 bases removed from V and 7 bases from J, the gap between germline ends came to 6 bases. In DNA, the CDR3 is TGCGCCAGCAGCCAAGACGGGATCGGGGAGCTGTTTTTT. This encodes CASSQDGIGELFF.

The CDR3 sequence is CASSGGQGYGYTF. As DNA, the CDR3 is TGTGCCAGCAGCGGGGGACAGGGCTACGGCTACACCTTC. This sequence joins TRBV5-5 and TRBJ1-2, with 9 positions matching TRBD1. The CDR3 loop spans 13 amino acids. V was pared by 4 bases and J by 8 bases, with 6 bases of the junction left unmatched. Germline CDR1 and CDR2: SGHKS and YYEKEE (reference sequence).

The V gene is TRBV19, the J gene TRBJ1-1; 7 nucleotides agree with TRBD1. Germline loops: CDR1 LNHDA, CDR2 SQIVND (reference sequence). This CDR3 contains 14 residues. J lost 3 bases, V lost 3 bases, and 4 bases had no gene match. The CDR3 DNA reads TGTGCCAGTAGTATTAGGGACAGAGACACTGAAGCTTTCTTT. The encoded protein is CASSIRDRDTEAFF. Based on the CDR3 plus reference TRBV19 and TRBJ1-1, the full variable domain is DGGITQSPKYLFRKEGQNVTLSCEQNLNHDAMYWYRQDPGQGLRLIYYSQIVNDFQKGDIAEGYSVSREKKESFPLTVTSAQKNPTAFYLCASSIRDRDTEAFFGQGTRLTVV.

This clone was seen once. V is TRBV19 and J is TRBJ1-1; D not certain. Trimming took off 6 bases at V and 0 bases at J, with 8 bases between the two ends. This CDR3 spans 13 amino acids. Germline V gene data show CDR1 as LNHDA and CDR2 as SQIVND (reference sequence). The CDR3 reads CASSPTLNTEAFF. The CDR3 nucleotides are TGTGCCAGTAGCCCCACATTGAACACTGAAGCTTTCTTT.

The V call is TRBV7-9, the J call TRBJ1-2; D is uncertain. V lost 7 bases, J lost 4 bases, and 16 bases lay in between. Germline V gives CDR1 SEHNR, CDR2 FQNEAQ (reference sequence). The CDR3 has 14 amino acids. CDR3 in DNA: TGTGCCAGCACCCGCGGAGGAACCGGCTATGGCTACACCTTC. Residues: CASTRGGTGYGYTF.

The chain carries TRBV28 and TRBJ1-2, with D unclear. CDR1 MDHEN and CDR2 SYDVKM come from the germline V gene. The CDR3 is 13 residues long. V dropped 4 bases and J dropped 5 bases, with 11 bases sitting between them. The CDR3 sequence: CASSYIGLYGYTF. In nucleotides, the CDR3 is TGTGCCAGCAGTTACATAGGACTTTATGGCTACACCTTC.

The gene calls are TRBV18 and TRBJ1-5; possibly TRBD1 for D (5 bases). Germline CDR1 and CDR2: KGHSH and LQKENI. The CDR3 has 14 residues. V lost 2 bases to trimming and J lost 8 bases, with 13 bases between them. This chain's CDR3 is CASSPDSLIKPQHF. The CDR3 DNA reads TGTGCCAGCTCACCAGACAGCCTCATTAAGCCCCAGCATTTT.

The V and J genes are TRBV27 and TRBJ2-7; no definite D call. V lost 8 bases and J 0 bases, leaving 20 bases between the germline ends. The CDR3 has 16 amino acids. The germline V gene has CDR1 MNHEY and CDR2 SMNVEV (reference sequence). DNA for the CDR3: TGTGCCAGCTCAACCTGGCCCCCACTAACCTCCTACGAGCAGTACTTC. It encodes CASSTWPPLTSYEQYF.

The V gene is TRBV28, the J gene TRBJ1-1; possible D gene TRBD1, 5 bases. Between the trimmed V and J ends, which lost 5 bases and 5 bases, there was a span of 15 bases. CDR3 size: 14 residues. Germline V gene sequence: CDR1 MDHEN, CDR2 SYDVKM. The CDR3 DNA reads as TGTGCCAGCAGTCTTCCGGGGGGATATACTGAAGCTTTCTTT. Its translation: CASSLPGGYTEAFF.

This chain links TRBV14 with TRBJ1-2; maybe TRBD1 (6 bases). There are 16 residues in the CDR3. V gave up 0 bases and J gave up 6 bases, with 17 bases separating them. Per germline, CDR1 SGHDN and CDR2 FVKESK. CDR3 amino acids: CASSQDQSGGWNGYTF. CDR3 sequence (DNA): TGTGCCAGCAGCCAAGATCAGAGCGGGGGCTGGAATGGCTACACCTTC.

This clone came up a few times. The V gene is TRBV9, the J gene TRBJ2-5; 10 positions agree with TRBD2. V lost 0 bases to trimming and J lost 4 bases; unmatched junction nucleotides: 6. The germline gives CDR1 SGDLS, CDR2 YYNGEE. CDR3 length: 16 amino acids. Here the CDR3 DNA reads TGTGCCAGCAGCGTAGGGTCTAGCGGGAGTGGAGAGACCCAGTACTTC. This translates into CASSVGSSGSGETQYF.